This paragraph reports one T cell receptor (beta chain). Which antigen it targets is not known. Within one base of it there is no much larger clone, and no base qualities were kept. This entry is derived from a study of control samples from healthy donors and cancer patients (TCRdb year 2020). The library was built by means of the immunoSEQ multiplex PCR assay. Imported from immuneACCESS, the table was reduced by TCRdb to in-frame sequences with V and J called. These copies leave out some clones; in studies compared against another copy, an unresolved V gene accounts for under half, and the cause of the remainder is not known. Recorded for this sample are 200,000 or so clones; just under 95% of them occurred a single time. The ten largest clones capture roughly 1.6% of the sample. This clonotype was obtained from a man aged 45 to 65 in good health. Sequences were obtained from blood.

CDR3 reads: CAIRGTGQNTEAFF. The nucleotide sequence is given as TGTGCCATCAGGGGTACGGGCCAGAACACTGAAGCTTTCTTT. The chain couples TRBV10-3 to TRBJ1-1, with the D gene too uncertain to name. The CDR1 and CDR2 encoded by the germline V gene are ENHRY and SYGVKD. Relative to germline, V is 6 bases shorter and J is 1 base shorter, with 12 bases between their ends. The CDR3 has 14 amino acids, counting the end cysteine and phenylalanine. Kept here is only the CDR3 DNA, which spans 42 bases and is read in frame from base 1.